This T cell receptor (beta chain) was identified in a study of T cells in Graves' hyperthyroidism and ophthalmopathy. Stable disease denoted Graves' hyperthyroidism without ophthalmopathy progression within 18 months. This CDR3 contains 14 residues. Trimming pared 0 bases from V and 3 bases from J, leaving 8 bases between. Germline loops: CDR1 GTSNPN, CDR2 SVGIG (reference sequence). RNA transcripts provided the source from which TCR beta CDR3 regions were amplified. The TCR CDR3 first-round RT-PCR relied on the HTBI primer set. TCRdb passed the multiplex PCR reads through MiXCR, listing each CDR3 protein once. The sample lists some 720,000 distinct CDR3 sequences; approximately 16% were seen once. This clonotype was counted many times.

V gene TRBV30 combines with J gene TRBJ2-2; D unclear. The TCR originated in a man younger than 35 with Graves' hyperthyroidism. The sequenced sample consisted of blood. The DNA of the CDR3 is TGTGCCTGGAGTGTACCTGCTGACACCGGGGAGCTGTTTTTT. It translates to CAWSVPADTGELFF.